A single sample gave rise to the 21 T cell receptor beta chains below, sequenced in a study of T cell responses to AZD1222 COVID-19 vaccine. Profiled with immunoSEQ multiplex PCR; TCRdb holds only in-frame clones, not every one. This sample has some 100,000 clones, with 70% to 90% found just once. The specimen comprised peripheral blood, sampled on day 0 of AZD1222 vaccination. The receptor source for this set is an adult in good health.

This chain uses TRBV11-2 with TRBJ1-5; 7 bases are shared with TRBD1. This CDR3 is 15 amino acids long. Germline trimming cut 5 bases from V and 3 bases from J; bases unmatched to any gene: 7. Germline CDR1 and CDR2: SGHAT and FQNNGV. CDR3 protein: CASSATGAHNQPQHF. The CDR3 DNA reads TGTGCCAGCAGCGCTACAGGGGCACACAATCAGCCCCAGCATTTT.

This chain connects TRBV27 to TRBJ1-2; no reliable D call. Per germline, CDR1 MNHEY and CDR2 SMNVEV (reference sequence). Between the trimmed V and J ends, which lost 2 bases and 2 bases, there was a span of 9 bases. CDR3 size: 14 residues. CDR3 DNA sequence: TGTGCCAGCAGTTTACGCCAGAACAACTATGGCTACACCTTC. This gives the protein CASSLRQNNYGYTF.

V usage is TRBV19 and J usage is TRBJ1-3; 9 positions agree with TRBD1. The V gene end was trimmed by 6 bases and the J gene end by 1 base; junction bases not matched to a gene: 1. This CDR3 spans 14 amino acids. Looked up from germline, CDR1 is LNHDA and CDR2 is SQIVND (reference sequence). The CDR3 here is CASRDRGSGNTIYF. Written as DNA, the CDR3 is TGTGCCAGTAGGGACAGGGGATCTGGAAACACCATATATTTT. The whole variable domain, filled in from reference TRBV19 and TRBJ1-3, reads DGGITQSPKYLFRKEGQNVTLSCEQNLNHDAMYWYRQDPGQGLRLIYYSQIVNDFQKGDIAEGYSVSREKKESFPLTVTSAQKNPTAFYLCASRDRGSGNTIYFGEGSWLTVV.

The chain carries TRBV11-2 and TRBJ1-2; possible D gene TRBD1, 6 bases. The germline V gene encodes CDR1 SGHAT and CDR2 FQNNGV. The CDR3 has 15 amino acids. Deletions cut 0 bases from V and 0 bases from J, with 8 bases between. The CDR3 DNA follows: TGTGCCAGCAGCTTAGAGGACAGCACTAACTATGGCTACACCTTC. Residues: CASSLEDSTNYGYTF.

This chain uses TRBV5-1 with TRBJ1-1, with a possible D match to TRBD1 (6 bases). V was pared by 0 bases and J by 0 bases, with 12 bases between. CDR3 length equals 16 residues. From germline, CDR1 is SGHRS and CDR2 YFSETQ. CDR3 loop: CASSLVGGGMNTEAFF. CDR3 nucleotides: TGCGCCAGCAGCTTGGTCGGGGGCGGCATGAACACTGAAGCTTTCTTT.

A few counts support this clone. The V call is TRBV19, the J call TRBJ1-4; a possible D gene is TRBD1 (5 bases). V was pared by 6 bases and J by 7 bases, with 15 bases between. The CDR3 sequence is 14 residues long. From germline, CDR1 is LNHDA and CDR2 SQIVND (reference sequence). CDR3: CASRRTPGREKLFF. For the CDR3, the DNA is TGTGCCAGTAGAAGAACCCCGGGGCGTGAAAAACTGTTTTTT.

The chain is built from TRBV3-1 (or the pseudogene TRBV3-2) and TRBJ2-7; D is unresolved. Germline CDR1 reads LGHDT; CDR2 reads YNNKEL (reference sequence). Trimming cost V 4 bases and J 1 base, with 8 bases left between them. CDR3 length equals 13 residues. The CDR3 loop reads CASSPRGSYEQYF. CDR3 bases: TGTGCCAGCAGCCCCCGCGGTTCCTACGAGCAGTACTTC.

The V gene is TRBV18, the J gene TRBJ1-2, with D uncertain. V dropped 0 bases and J dropped 7 bases, with 9 bases sitting between them. The CDR3 has 13 residues. Per the germline V gene, CDR1 is KGHSH and CDR2 is LQKENI. In DNA, the CDR3 is TGTGCCAGCTCACCACCTTTGGGAAGTGGCTACACCTTC. It codes for CASSPPLGSGYTF.

The rearrangement uses TRBV11-3 and TRBJ2-1; D call uncertain. The CDR3 contains 11 residues. V was cut by 3 bases and J by 10 bases, with 7 bases left in between. Germline V gene lookup returns CDR1 SGHNT and CDR2 YENEEA. CDR3 protein: CASSLQREQFF. CDR3 coding DNA: TGTGCCAGCAGCTTGCAAAGGGAGCAGTTCTTC. Based on the CDR3 plus reference TRBV11-3 and TRBJ2-1, the full variable domain is EAGVVQSPRYKIIEKKQPVAFWCNPISGHNTLYWYLQNLGQGPELLIRYENEEAVDDSQLPKDRFSAERLKGVDSTLKIQPAELGDSAVYLCASSLQREQFFGPGTRLTVL.

The chain employs TRBV11-2 and TRBJ1-2; 9 bases agree with TRBD1. V lost 2 bases, J lost 4 bases, and 2 bases stayed unmatched. The germline V gene encodes CDR1 SGHAT and CDR2 FQNNGV. The CDR3 covers 14 residues. The CDR3 DNA follows: TGTGCCAGCAGCTTAACAGGGGGCGGCTATGGCTACACCTTC. Protein sequence: CASSLTGGGYGYTF.

A few counts support this clone. V gene TRBV6-6 combines with J gene TRBJ2-3, with TRBD2 matching over 11 bases. J lost 5 bases, V lost 2 bases, and 6 bases had no gene match. The CDR3 consists of 16 residues. The germline V gene has CDR1 MNHNY and CDR2 SVGAGI (reference sequence). CDR3 sequence reads: CASSYTSGGEEDTQYF. The CDR3 DNA follows: TGTGCCAGCAGTTACACTAGCGGGGGTGAGGAAGATACGCAGTATTTT.

This clone was recorded once. The genes are TRBV5-1 and TRBJ1-5; 7 bases fit TRBD1. Looked up from germline, CDR1 is SGHRS and CDR2 is YFSETQ. Losses at the gene ends were 4 bases for V and 4 bases for J; bases not matched to a gene: 5. This CDR3 has 14 residues. In nucleotides, the CDR3 is TGCGCCAGCAGCCAAGGGACAGCAAATCAGCCCCAGCATTTT. It translates to CASSQGTANQPQHF.

The chain recombines TRBV6-5 with TRBJ1-1; TRBD1 matches 9 bases. The CDR3 totals 15 residues. V lost 3 bases to trimming and J lost 6 bases; unmatched junction nucleotides: 8. Germline V gene sequence: CDR1 MNHEY, CDR2 SVGAGI. CDR3 region: CASSYHGQGLAEAFF. CDR3 in DNA: TGTGCCAGCAGTTATCATGGACAGGGGCTCGCTGAAGCTTTCTTT.

The rearrangement joins TRBV11-3 to TRBJ1-1; D possibly corresponds to TRBD1 (6 bases). Deletions cut 1 base from V and 4 bases from J, with 13 bases between. This CDR3 region has 15 residues. The V gene's germline CDR1 is SGHNT and CDR2 YENEEA. CDR3 in DNA: TGTGCCAGCAGCTTAGGGGGGGCGACGGGCACTGAAGCTTTCTTT. Translation: CASSLGGATGTEAFF.

CDR3 loop: CASNFGEGNEKLFF. The CDR3 coding sequence is TGTGCCAGCAATTTTGGGGAGGGAAACGAAAAACTGTTTTTT. The chain recombines TRBV6-5 with TRBJ1-4, with no clear D. Germline CDR1 and CDR2: MNHEY and SVGAGI. The CDR3 spans 14 residues. The V end was cut by 7 bases, the J end by 8 bases, with 17 bases between.

The rearrangement joins TRBV6-1 to TRBJ2-7, with 11 bases aligning to TRBD2. The CDR3 totals 15 residues. With 2 bases clipped from V and 1 base from J, the junction kept 1 base outside the gene matches. Germline CDR1 and CDR2: MNHNS and SASEGT. In nucleotides, the CDR3 is TGTGCCAGCAGTGAACTAGCGGGAGGTTCCTACGAGCAGTACTTC. It encodes CASSELAGGSYEQYF.

The chain is built from TRBV7-9 and TRBJ2-1; possibly TRBD1 or TRBD2 for D (5 bases each). This CDR3 spans 14 amino acids. The germline V and J ends were trimmed by 1 base and 7 bases, with 11 bases remaining between them. The V gene's germline CDR1 is SEHNR and CDR2 FQNEAQ (reference sequence). The CDR3 region has the DNA TGTGCCAGCAGCTTAGGGGGGTTCGGGAATGAGCAGTTCTTC. Its protein product is CASSLGGFGNEQFF.

V is TRBV30 and J is TRBJ2-7; D assignment may be TRBD1 or TRBD2 (5 bases each). Germline CDR1 is GTSNPN and CDR2 is SVGIG (reference sequence). This CDR3 region has 14 residues. Deletions cut 3 bases from V and 8 bases from J, with 20 bases between. The CDR3 DNA follows: TGTGCCTGGAGCGGGACGATTCCATCGGGGCAGCAGTACTTC. Protein product: CAWSGTIPSGQQYF.

The chain links TRBV27 to TRBJ2-1, with TRBD1 identical over 7 bases. The germline V gene encodes CDR1 MNHEY and CDR2 SMNVEV (reference sequence). This CDR3 contains 13 residues. Trimming cost V 7 bases and J 14 bases; bases outside gene matches: 14. The CDR3 loop reads CASTRFMGGQEFF. Written as DNA, the CDR3 is TGTGCCAGCACTCGGTTCATGGGCGGACAGGAGTTCTTC.

V is TRBV28 and J is TRBJ1-4; 7 positions agree with TRBD1. The length of the CDR3 is 14 residues. Germline lookup yields CDR1 MDHEN and CDR2 SYDVKM. J was trimmed by 2 bases and V by 5 bases; bases with no gene match: 2. CDR3 sequence (DNA): TGTGCCAGCAGTCGACAGGGCACTAATGAAAAACTGTTTTTT. Its translation: CASSRQGTNEKLFF.

The rearrangement links TRBV6-5 to TRBJ2-4; D is undetermined. V dropped 0 bases and J dropped 13 bases, with 16 bases sitting between them. Germline lookup yields CDR1 MNHEY and CDR2 SVGAGI. The CDR3 spans 14 residues. CDR3 loop: CASSYSQRAPVQYF. CDR3 in DNA: TGTGCCAGCAGTTACTCCCAAAGGGCTCCAGTCCAGTACTTC.